This T cell receptor (beta chain) is from a study of blood T cells in healthy people across ages. Notes on the study in general: Diversity estimates drawn from one million T cells were deemed underestimates.

Extractions gave at least 5 micrograms of total RNA per sample. Sample-barcoded 5' priming and a J-beta primer mix drove a second PCR of roughly 7 to 11 cycles. The template-switch adaptor, which had 12 random nucleotides, put a tag on each cDNA molecule. Each CDR3 protein is one row after TCRdb ran MiXCR on the 5' RACE reads. The profile shows over a million distinct CDR3 sequences, roughly 60% of them singletons. The CDR3 runs to 15 residues. Germline V CDR1 and CDR2: DFQATT, SNEGSKA (reference sequence). The ends were cut back, 5 bases at V and 10 bases at J, with 23 bases in the middle. About this clonotype: Its antigen is undetermined.

The J gene is TRBJ1-4, the V gene TRBV20-1; D gene unclear. This clonotype was sampled from a man aged 18 to 29 in good health. The sequenced sample was blood. This CDR3 is CSASLDHGDLGKLFF. As DNA, the CDR3 is TGCAGTGCTTCTTTAGATCATGGAGATTTGGGAAAACTGTTTTTT.